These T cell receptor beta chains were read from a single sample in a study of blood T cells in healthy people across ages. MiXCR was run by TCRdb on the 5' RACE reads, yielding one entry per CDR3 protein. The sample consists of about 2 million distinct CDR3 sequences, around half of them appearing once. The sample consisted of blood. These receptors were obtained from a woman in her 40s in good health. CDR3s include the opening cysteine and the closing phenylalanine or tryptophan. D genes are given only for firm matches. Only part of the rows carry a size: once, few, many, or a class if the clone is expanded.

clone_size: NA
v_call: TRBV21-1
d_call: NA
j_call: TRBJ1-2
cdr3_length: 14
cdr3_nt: TGTGCCAGCACCGGTCCGGACAGGGGGCGAGGCTACACCTTC
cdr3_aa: CASTGPDRGRGYTF

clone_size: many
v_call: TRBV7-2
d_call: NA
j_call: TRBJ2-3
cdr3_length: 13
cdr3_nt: TGTGCCAGCAGCCATGGTGGGGGGGATACGCAGTATTTT
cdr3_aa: CASSHGGGDTQYF

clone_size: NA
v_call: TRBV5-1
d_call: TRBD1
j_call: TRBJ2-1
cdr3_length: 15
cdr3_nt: TGCGCCAGCAGCTCGGGCCTGGACAGGGACAATGAGCAGTTCTTC
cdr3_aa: CASSSGLDRDNEQFF

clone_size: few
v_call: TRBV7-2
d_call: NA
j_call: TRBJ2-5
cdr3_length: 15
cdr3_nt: TGTGCCAGCAGCTTAGCGGAGGGACGATTTGAGACCCAGTACTTC
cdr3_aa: CASSLAEGRFETQYF

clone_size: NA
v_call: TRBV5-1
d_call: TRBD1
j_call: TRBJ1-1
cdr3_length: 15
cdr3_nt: TGCGCCAGCAGCTCCCGACAGGGACATTACACTGAAGCTTTCTTT
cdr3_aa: CASSSRQGHYTEAFF

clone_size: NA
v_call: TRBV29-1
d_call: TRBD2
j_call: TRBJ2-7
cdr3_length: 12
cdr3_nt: TGCAGCGTCTCGGGAGGGCTCTACGAGCAGTACTTC
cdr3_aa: CSVSGGLYEQYF

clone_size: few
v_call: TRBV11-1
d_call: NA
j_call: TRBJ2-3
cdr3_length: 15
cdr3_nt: TGTGCCAGCAACTACTACAGTCAACCTATAGATACGCAGTATTTT
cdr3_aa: CASNYYSQPIDTQYF

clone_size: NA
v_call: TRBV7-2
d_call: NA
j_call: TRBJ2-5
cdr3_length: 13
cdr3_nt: TGTGCCAGCAGCAAATATCAACGGGGTGAGGAGTACTTC
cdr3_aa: CASSKYQRGEEYF

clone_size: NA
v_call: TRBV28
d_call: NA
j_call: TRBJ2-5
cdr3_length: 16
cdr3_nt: TGTGCCAGCAGTTACCTTTCGGGACGGTACCAAGAGACCCAGTACTTC
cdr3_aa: CASSYLSGRYQETQYF

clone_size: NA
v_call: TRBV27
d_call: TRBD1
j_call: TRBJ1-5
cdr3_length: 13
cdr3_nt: TGTGCCAGCGGACAGGGGGCCTGGCAGCCCCAGCATTTT
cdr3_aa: CASGQGAWQPQHF

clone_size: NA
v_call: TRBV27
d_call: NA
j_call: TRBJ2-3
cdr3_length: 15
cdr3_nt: TGTGCCAGCAGTTTTTGGGGAAGTGGCACAGATACGCAGTATTTT
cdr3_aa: CASSFWGSGTDTQYF

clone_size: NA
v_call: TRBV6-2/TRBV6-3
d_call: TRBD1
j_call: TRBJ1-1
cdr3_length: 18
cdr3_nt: TGTGCCAGCAGTTACTCGAGGGACAGGGTTTTGGGGAACACTGAAGCTTTCTTT
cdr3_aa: CASSYSRDRVLGNTEAFF

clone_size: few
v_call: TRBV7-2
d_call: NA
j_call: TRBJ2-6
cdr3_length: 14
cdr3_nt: TGTGCCAGCAGCTTATATCCTGGGGCCAACGTCCTGACTTTC
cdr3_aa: CASSLYPGANVLTF

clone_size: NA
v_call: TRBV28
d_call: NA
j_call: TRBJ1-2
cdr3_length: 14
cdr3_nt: TGTGCCAGCAGTTTAGTAGGGGGAGGAAATGGCTACACCTTC
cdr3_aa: CASSLVGGGNGYTF

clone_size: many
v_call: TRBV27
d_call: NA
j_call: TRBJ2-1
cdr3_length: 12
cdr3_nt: TGTGCCAGCAGCCCGGGTCGGAATGAGCAGTTCTTC
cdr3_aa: CASSPGRNEQFF

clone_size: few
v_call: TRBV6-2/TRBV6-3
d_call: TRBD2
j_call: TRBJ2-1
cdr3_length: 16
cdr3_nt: TGTGCCAGCATCAAAAACCTAGCGGGGGGTTTCAATGAGCAGTTCTTC
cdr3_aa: CASIKNLAGGFNEQFF

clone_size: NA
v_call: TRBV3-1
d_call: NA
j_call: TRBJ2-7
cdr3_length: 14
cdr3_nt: TGTGCCAGCAGCAAGAGGCTTGGGGTCTACGAGCAGTACTTC
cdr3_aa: CASSKRLGVYEQYF

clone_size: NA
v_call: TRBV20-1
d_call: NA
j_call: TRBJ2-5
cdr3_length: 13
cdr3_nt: TGCAGTGCCCTTGCAGGGGTAGGAGAGACCCAGTACTTC
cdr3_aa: CSALAGVGETQYF

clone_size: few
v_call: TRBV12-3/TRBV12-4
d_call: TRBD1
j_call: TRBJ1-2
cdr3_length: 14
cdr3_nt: TGTGCCAGCACCGCGGACAGGCTACACTATGGCTACACCTTC
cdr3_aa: CASTADRLHYGYTF

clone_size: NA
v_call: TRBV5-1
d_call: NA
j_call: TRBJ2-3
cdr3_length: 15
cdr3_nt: TGCGCCAGCAGCCGAACGGGGGGCGCAGCAGATACGCAGTATTTT
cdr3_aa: CASSRTGGAADTQYF

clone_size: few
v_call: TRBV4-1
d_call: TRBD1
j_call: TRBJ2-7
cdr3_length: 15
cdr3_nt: TGCGCCAGCAGCTTCGGACAGGGGGGATTCTACGAGCAGTACTTC
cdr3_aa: CASSFGQGGFYEQYF

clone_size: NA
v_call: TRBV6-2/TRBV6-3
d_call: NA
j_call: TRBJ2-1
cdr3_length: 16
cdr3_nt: TGTGCCAGCAGTTACTCGCCGGGGCCCCCAGGCAATGAGCAGTTCTTC
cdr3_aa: CASSYSPGPPGNEQFF